This T cell receptor beta chain originates from a study of HIV-infected patients and healthy controls. Study results and limitations: During therapy, HIV-associated CDR3s fell significantly in frequency, while CMV-associated CDR3s did not change significantly. Eight alpha and eight beta V genes differed significantly in mean usage between HIV-infected patients and controls. HIV+ repertoires were severely depleted of MAIT alpha-chain CDR3s, unlike healthy controls.

The V end was cut by 6 bases, the J end by 4 bases, with 10 bases between. The germline gives CDR1 MNHEY, CDR2 SVGAGI. This CDR3 spans 13 amino acids. As regards this clonotype: The antigen is not known.

Reverse transcription used about 500 ng RNA and constant-region primers for alpha and beta. Using multiplexing indices, alpha and beta chain libraries were generated apart by chain-specific third strand synthesis. TCRdb called the 5' RACE reads again in MiXCR, with one record for every CDR3 protein. The sample includes tens of thousands of distinct CDR3 sequences, about 9% of them seen just once. No cell fractionation was done, so the repertoire covers all unsorted peripheral blood T cells. The clonotype comes from an adult in good health. The chain has TRBV6-5 and TRBJ1-5; D ambiguous. Material for sequencing was blood. The CDR3 region has the DNA TGTGCCAGCAGCCCAGGACGAAATCAGCCCCAGCATTTT. It codes for CASSPGRNQPQHF.